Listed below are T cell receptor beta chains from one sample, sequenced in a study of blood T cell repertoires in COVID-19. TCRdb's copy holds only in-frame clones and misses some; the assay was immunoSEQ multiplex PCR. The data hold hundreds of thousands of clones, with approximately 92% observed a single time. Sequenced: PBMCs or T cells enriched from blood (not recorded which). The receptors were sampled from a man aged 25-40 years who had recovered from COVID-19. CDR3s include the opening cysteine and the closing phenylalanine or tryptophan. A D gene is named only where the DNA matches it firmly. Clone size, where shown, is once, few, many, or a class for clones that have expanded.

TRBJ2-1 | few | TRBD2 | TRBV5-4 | CASSLPGGGLYNEQFF | TGTGCCAGCAGCCTCCCTGGGGGAGGGCTTTACAATGAGCAGTTCTTC
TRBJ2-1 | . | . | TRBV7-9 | CASSLAGTQGGNEQFF | TGTGCCAGCAGCTTAGCAGGCACCCAGGGGGGCAATGAGCAGTTCTTC
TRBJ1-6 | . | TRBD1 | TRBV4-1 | CASSTPGQNSPLHF | TGCGCCAGCAGCACTCCGGGACAGAATTCACCCCTCCACTTT
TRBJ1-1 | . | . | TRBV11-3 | CASSLERDTEAFF | TGTGCCAGCAGCTTAGAGAGGGATACTGAAGCTTTCTTT
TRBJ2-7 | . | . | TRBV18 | CASSPLKRQASEQYF | TGTGCCAGCTCACCCCTAAAACGACAGGCCAGCGAGCAGTACTTC
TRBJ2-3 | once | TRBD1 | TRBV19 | CASSIPQGGDTQYF | TGTGCCAGTAGTATCCCACAGGGGGGAGATACGCAGTATTTT
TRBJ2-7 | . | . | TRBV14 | CASSQSRESKQYF | TGTGCCAGCAGCCAGAGCCGCGAAAGCAAGCAGTACTTC
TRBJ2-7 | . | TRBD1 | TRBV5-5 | CASSLAGQGREQYF | TGTGCCAGCAGCTTGGCGGGACAGGGGCGGGAGCAGTACTTC
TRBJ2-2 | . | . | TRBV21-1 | CASSTGSSGGARGELFF | TGTGCCAGCAGCACGGGATCTAGCGGGGGCGCTCGTGGGGAGCTGTTTTTT
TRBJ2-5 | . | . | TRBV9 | CASSVSIQETQYF | TGTGCCAGCAGCGTGTCCATTCAAGAGACCCAGTACTTC
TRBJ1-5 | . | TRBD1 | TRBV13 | CASSLGQGGPQHF | TGTGCCAGCAGCCTCGGACAGGGCGGGCCCCAGCATTTT
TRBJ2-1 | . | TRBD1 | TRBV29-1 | CSVPATGAQFF | TGCAGCGTTCCAGCCACAGGGGCGCAGTTCTTC
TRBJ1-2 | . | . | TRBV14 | CASSPYSTYGYTF | TGTGCCAGCAGCCCCTACAGTACCTATGGCTACACCTTC
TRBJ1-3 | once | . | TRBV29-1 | CSVDVRGKFANTIYF | TGCAGCGTTGATGTCCGGGGTAAATTCGCAAACACCATATATTTT
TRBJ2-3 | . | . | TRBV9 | CASSVDYTDTQYF | TGTGCCAGCAGCGTAGATTACACAGATACGCAGTATTTT
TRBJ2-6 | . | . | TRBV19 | CASSTVLGGSGANVLTF | TGTGCCAGTAGTACCGTTTTGGGGGGATCTGGGGCCAACGTCCTGACTTTC
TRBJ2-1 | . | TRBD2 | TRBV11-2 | CASSLRDYEKGDEQFF | TGTGCCAGCAGCCTCCGGGACTACGAAAAAGGCGATGAGCAGTTCTTC
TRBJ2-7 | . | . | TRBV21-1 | CASSIEGGPYEQYF | TGTGCCAGCAGCATTGAGGGAGGCCCCTACGAGCAGTACTTC
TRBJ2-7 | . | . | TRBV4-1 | CASSQDQAGSSYEQYF | TGCGCCAGCAGCCAAGATCAGGCAGGAAGCTCCTACGAGCAGTACTTC
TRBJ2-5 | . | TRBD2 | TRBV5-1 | CASSLDNTGTSQETQYF | TGCGCCAGCAGCTTGGACAATACCGGGACTAGCCAAGAGACCCAGTACTTC
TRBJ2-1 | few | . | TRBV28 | CASSRNSRGSEQFF | TGTGCCAGCAGCCGAAATTCCAGGGGATCTGAGCAGTTCTTC
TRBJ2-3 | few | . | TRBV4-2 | CASSQPGHTDTQYF | TGTGCCAGCAGCCAACCGGGACATACAGATACGCAGTATTTT
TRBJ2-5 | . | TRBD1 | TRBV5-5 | CASSSEDRVSETQYF | TGTGCCAGCAGCTCCGAGGACAGGGTTAGTGAGACCCAGTACTTC
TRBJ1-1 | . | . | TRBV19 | CASSTGPGGTEAFF | TGTGCCAGTAGTACAGGGCCGGGAGGGACTGAAGCTTTCTTT
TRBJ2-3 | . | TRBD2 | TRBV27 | CASRQLAAITDTQYF | TGTGCCAGCAGACAGCTAGCGGCGATCACAGATACGCAGTATTTT
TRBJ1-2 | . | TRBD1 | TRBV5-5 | CASSLEGQGAGYGYTF | TGTGCCAGCAGCTTGGAGGGGCAGGGGGCGGGCTATGGCTACACCTTC
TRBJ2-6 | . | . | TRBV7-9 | CASSPPDSVRVLTF | TGTGCCAGCAGCCCACCGGACAGTGTTCGCGTCCTGACTTTC
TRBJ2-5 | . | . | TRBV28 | CASSFPRDPQETQYF | TGTGCCAGCAGTTTCCCCAGGGATCCTCAAGAGACCCAGTACTTC
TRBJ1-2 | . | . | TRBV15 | CATSREGGGYGYTF | TGTGCCACCAGCAGAGAGGGGGGGGGCTATGGCTACACCTTC
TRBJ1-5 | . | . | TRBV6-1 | CASSDRYLNQPQHF | TGTGCCAGCAGTGACAGGTACCTCAATCAGCCCCAGCATTTT
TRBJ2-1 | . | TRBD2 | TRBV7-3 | CASSWTGTSNEQFF | TGTGCCAGCAGCTGGACCGGGACTAGTAATGAGCAGTTCTTC
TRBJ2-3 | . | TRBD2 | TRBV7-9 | CASSWGGMGEADTQYF | TGTGCCAGCAGCTGGGGGGGAATGGGCGAGGCAGATACGCAGTATTTT
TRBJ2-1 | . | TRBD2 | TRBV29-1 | CSVEVGTSGNNEQFF | TGCAGCGTTGAAGTTGGGACTAGCGGGAACAATGAGCAGTTCTTC
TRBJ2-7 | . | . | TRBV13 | CASSSRLGASYEQYF | TGTGCCAGCAGCTCCCGACTTGGGGCCTCCTACGAGCAGTACTTC
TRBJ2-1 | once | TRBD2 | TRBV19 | CASSPHGGSGRAPGNEQFF | TGTGCCAGTAGCCCCCACGGGGGAAGCGGGAGGGCCCCCGGGAATGAGCAGTTCTTC
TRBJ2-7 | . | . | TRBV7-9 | CASSSQGNEQYF | TGTGCCAGCAGCTCGCAGGGGAACGAGCAGTACTTC
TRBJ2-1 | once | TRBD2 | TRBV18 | CASSPGIAGSSYNEQFF | TGTGCCAGCTCACCCGGAATAGCGGGGAGCTCCTACAATGAGCAGTTCTTC